The T cell receptor (beta chain) described here comes from a study of T cells in Graves' hyperthyroidism and ophthalmopathy. Every diagnosis used clinical symptoms, serum thyroxine and TRAb, thyroid ultrasound and orbital computed tomography. The CDR3 runs 16 residues. Deletions cut 6 bases from V and 3 bases from J, with 18 bases between. Per germline, CDR1 MNHEY and CDR2 SVGAGI. There were TCR beta CDR3 regions amplified from RNA transcripts. RT-PCR in the first round (using the HTBI primer set) targeted the TCR CDR3. TCRdb independently ran MiXCR on the multiplex PCR reads; one entry per CDR3 protein. The sample carries around 580,000 distinct CDR3 sequences, around 42% recorded once. Findings of the study overall: In blood, most of the thyroid clonotypes expanded above 0.001 were also present.

Points on this clonotype: What it binds is unknown.

Sample: peripheral blood or thyroid tissue (not recorded which). The source is a woman between 18 and 29 years old with Graves' hyperthyroidism. J is TRBJ1-5 and V is TRBV6-5; the D gene is possibly TRBD1 (5 bases). The CDR3 region is CASSGTSGSNNQPQHF. The CDR3 coding sequence is TGTGCCAGCAGCGGGACTAGCGGGAGCAACAATCAGCCCCAGCATTTT.